This T cell receptor (beta chain) was sequenced during a study of T cell responses to AZD1222 COVID-19 vaccine. Study-wide results and limits: Spike-specific TCR breadth and depth rose after two AZD1222 doses. Just a handful of AZD1222 recipients tested seropositive at baseline. Reportedly, nearly half the spike-specific TCRs target unmutated variant regions. Most donors were white British and more were female, and clonal diversity was possibly underestimated.

CDR3 length equals 16 residues. Trimming removed 5 bases from V and 4 bases from J; junction bases left unmatched: 12. Germline loops: CDR1 MNHEY, CDR2 SMNVEV (reference sequence). In the case of this clone: Its antigen remains unknown.

TCRdb's table, derived via immunoSEQ multiplex PCR, lists solely in-frame clones and lacks some. The sample shows 130,000 or so clones, around 87% of them seen only once. The origin of this receptor is an adult in good health. The chain uses TRBV27 and TRBJ2-7; 9 nucleotides agree with TRBD2. The sample was peripheral blood, taken on day 0 of AZD1222 vaccination. The chain's CDR3 is CASSPLNFAGGYEQYF. The CDR3 DNA reads as TGTGCCAGCAGTCCCCTGAACTTTGCGGGAGGGTACGAGCAGTACTTC.